This T cell receptor (beta chain) was sequenced during a study of cytomegalovirus exposure and HLA in healthy donors. Whole-study findings and limits: Some highly shared sequence variants likely arose as a pipeline artifact.

PCR amplification relied on 60 Vbeta primers (plus 13 Jbeta primers). The assay was immunoSEQ multiplex PCR, and TCRdb's table has in-frame clones only and misses some. The data show tens of thousands of clones, around 76% seen once. In regard to this clone: Its matching antigen is unknown.

This CDR3 region has 15 residues. Germline-derived CDR1 and CDR2 are SGHVS and FNYEAQ. This sequence originates from a woman aged 50 to 60 in good health and CMV-seropositive. The chain joins TRBV7-6 to TRBJ2-5; tentatively, D is TRBD2 (5 bases). Gene TRBJ2-7 matches the end of the DNA better, so the J call may be wrong. The sequencing input was PBMCs. CDR3 residues: CASSLAGSGFYEQYF. CDR3 in DNA: TGTGCCAGCAGCTTAGCGGGGAGTGGTTTCTACGAGCAGTACTTC.